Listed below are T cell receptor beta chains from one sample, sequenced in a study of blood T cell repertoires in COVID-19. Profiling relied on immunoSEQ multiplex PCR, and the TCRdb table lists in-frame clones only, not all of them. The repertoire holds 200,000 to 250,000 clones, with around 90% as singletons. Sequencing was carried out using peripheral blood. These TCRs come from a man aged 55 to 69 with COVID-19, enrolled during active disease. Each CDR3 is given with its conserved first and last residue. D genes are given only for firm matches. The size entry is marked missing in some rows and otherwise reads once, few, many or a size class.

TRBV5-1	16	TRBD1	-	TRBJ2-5	TGCGCCAGCAGGGCCCCGGGACAGGGAAAGGGAGAGACCCAGTACTTC	CASRAPGQGKGETQYF
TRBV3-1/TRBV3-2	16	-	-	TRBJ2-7	TGTGCCAGCAGCCCGCAAAACCACAGGGGAGGTGGCGAGCAGTACTTC	CASSPQNHRGGGEQYF
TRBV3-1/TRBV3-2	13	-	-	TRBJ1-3	TGTGCCAGCAGCCAGAGCTCTGGAAACACCATATATTTT	CASSQSSGNTIYF
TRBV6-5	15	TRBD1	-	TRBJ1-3	TGTGCCAGCAGTTACTCGACAGGGTCTGGAAACACCATATATTTT	CASSYSTGSGNTIYF
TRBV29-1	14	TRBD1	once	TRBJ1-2	TGCAGCGTTGCTTCCGGGACAGGGAGCTATGGCTACACCTTC	CSVASGTGSYGYTF
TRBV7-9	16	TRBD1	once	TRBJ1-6	TGTGCCAGCAGTCAATCGGGACAGGGCGGTAATTCACCCCTCCACTTT	CASSQSGQGGNSPLHF
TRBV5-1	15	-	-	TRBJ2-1	TGCGCCAGCAGATACGACAGTAAGAGGTACAATGAGCAGTTCTTC	CASRYDSKRYNEQFF
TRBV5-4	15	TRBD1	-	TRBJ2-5	TGTGCCAGCAGCTTGGTGACAGGGCTTAAGGAGACCCAGTACTTC	CASSLVTGLKETQYF
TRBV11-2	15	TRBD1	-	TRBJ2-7	TGTGCCAGCAGCTTGTCGTGGACAGGGGGCGAAGAGCAGTACTTC	CASSLSWTGGEEQYF
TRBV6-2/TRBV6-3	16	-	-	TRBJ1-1	TGTGCCAGCAGTTCCCTCGCCTATTACGGAGCGACGAAAGCTTTCTTT	CASSSLAYYGATKAFF
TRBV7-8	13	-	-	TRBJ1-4	TGTGCCAGCAGCAGGAACGGGAATGAAAAACTGTTTTTT	CASSRNGNEKLFF
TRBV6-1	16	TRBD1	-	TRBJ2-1	TGTGCCAGCAGTGAAGCAGACAGGGGGCCCTACAATGAGCAGTTCTTC	CASSEADRGPYNEQFF
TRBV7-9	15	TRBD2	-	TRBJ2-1	TGTGCCAGCAGCTCCCCTGAGGGACTATCCGGGGAGCAGTTCTTC	CASSSPEGLSGEQFF
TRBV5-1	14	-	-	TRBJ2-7	TGCGCCAGCAGCTTGGACGGTAGCTCCTACGAGCAGTACTTC	CASSLDGSSYEQYF
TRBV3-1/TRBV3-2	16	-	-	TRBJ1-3	TGTGCCAGCAGCCCCCTACCGGGGAGCCTGGTAGACACCATATATTTT	CASSPLPGSLVDTIYF
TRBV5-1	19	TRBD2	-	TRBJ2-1	TGCGCCAGCAGCCCGGTCGGAACTAGCGGGGGGGCCATCTACAATGAGCAGTTCTTC	CASSPVGTSGGAIYNEQFF
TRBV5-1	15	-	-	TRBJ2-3	TGCGCCAGCAGCTTAGGCAGGTTTGACACAGATACGCAGTATTTT	CASSLGRFDTDTQYF
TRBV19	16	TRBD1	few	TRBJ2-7	TGTGCCAGTAGTGTCTCCGGGACAGGGGTAGTCTACGAGCAGTACTTC	CASSVSGTGVVYEQYF
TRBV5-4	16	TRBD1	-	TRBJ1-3	TGTGCCAGCAGCTTGGAGGGACAGGGGGCTGGAAACACCATATATTTT	CASSLEGQGAGNTIYF
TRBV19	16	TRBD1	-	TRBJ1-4	TGTGCCAGTAGTACCCAGGGGGAAGCAACTAATGAAAAACTGTTTTTT	CASSTQGEATNEKLFF
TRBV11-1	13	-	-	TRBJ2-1	TGTGCCAGCCTCGGCCAGGGCGAAAATGAGCAGTTCTTC	CASLGQGENEQFF
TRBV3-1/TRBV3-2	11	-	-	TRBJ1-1	TGTGCCAGCAGCCAAGACTTTGAAGCTTTCTTT	CASSQDFEAFF
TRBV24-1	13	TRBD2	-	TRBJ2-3	TGTGCCACCCTAGCGGATAGCACAGATACGCAGTATTTT	CATLADSTDTQYF
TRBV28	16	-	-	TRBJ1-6	TGTGCCAGCAGTTTATTGGGTTCCGGGAGGAATTCACCCCTCCACTTT	CASSLLGSGRNSPLHF
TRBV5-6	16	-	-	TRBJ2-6	TGTGCCAGCAGCTTGCGGGTAATCTCTGGGGCCAACGTCCTGACTTTC	CASSLRVISGANVLTF
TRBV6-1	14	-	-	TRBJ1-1	TGTGCCAGCAGTGAAGCGTGGGCCAACACTGAAGCTTTCTTT	CASSEAWANTEAFF
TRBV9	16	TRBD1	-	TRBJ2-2	TGTGCCAGCAGCCTAACGACAGGGACATCAGCCGGGGAGCTGTTTTTT	CASSLTTGTSAGELFF
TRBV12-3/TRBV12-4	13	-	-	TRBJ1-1	TGTGCCAGCAGTTTTGGGGACACTTCTGAAGCTTTCTTT	CASSFGDTSEAFF
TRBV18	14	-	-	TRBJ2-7	TGTGCCAGCTCACCTGGGGACTCCCACGTAAAGCCGTACTTC	CASSPGDSHVKPYF
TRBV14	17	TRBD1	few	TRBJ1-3	TGTGCCAGCAGCCAAGATATACAGGGGGGACGTAGAAACACCATATATTTT	CASSQDIQGGRRNTIYF
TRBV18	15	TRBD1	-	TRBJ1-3	TGTGCCAGCTCACTCCCAGGGGGCCCTGGAAACACCATATATTTT	CASSLPGGPGNTIYF
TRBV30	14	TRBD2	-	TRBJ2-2	TGTGCCTGGCTAAGTCTTACTAGCGCCGGGGAGCTGTTTTTT	CAWLSLTSAGELFF
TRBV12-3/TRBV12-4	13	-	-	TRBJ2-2	TGTGCCAGCAGTTTTCAGTACACCGGGGAGCTGTTTTTT	CASSFQYTGELFF
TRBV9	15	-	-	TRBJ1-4	TGTGCCAGCAGCGTAGGCAGTGCAACTAATGAAAAACTGTTTTTT	CASSVGSATNEKLFF
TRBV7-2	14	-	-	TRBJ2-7	TGTGCCAGCAGACGGGTAGTTGGAGCCTACGAGCAGTACTTC	CASRRVVGAYEQYF
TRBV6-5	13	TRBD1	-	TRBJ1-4	TGTGCCACGAGGGGGCGGACTAATGAAAAACTGTTTTTT	CATRGRTNEKLFF
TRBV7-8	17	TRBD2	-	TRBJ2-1	TGTGCCAGCAGCTTACCCCAGGGACTAGCGGGGGTAGGTGAGCAGTTCTTC	CASSLPQGLAGVGEQFF
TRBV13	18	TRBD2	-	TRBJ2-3	TGTGCCAGCAGCGTTAGTAGGACTAGCGGGAGGAGCACAGATACGCAGTATTTT	CASSVSRTSGRSTDTQYF
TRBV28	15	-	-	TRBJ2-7	TGTGCCAGCAGTTCGTCCGGGACACCTGCCTACGAGCAGTACTTC	CASSSSGTPAYEQYF
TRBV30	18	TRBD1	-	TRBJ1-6	TGTGCCTGGAGTCCCAATGACAGGGGCGGGGGGGGTAATTCACCCCTCCACTTT	CAWSPNDRGGGGNSPLHF
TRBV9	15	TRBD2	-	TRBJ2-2	TGTGCCAGCAGCCGGACTAGCGGGTACACCGGGGAGCTGTTTTTT	CASSRTSGYTGELFF
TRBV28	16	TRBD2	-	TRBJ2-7	TGTGCCAGCAGTTCCCTCGGACTAGCGGGAAAGTACGAGCAGTACTTC	CASSSLGLAGKYEQYF
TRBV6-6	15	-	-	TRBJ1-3	TGTGCCAGCAGTTACTCGAACTACTCTGGAAACACCATATATTTT	CASSYSNYSGNTIYF
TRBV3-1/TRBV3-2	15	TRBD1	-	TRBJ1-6	TGTGCCAGCAGCCAAGAAAGGACAGGTGATTCACCCCTCCACTTT	CASSQERTGDSPLHF
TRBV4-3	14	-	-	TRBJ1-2	TGCGCCAGCAGCAGGGACTCCGGGGGGTACGGCTACACCTTC	CASSRDSGGYGYTF
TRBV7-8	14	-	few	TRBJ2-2	TGTGCCAGCAGCTTAATAACTAGTACCGGGGAGCTGTTTTTT	CASSLITSTGELFF